Sequencing of this T cell receptor beta chain was carried out in a study of shared T cell receptors in the human thymus (dated by TCRdb to 2020 to 2022). As for the study more broadly: The study investigated the way shared, self-reactive T-cell receptor alpha chains are produced in the human thymus.

As for this clone: The antigen it recognizes is unknown. Base qualities are not provided; no much larger clone lies one nucleotide away.

Library generation was performed with the immunoSEQ multiplex PCR assay. The table was pulled from immuneACCESS by TCRdb, which kept in-frame rearrangements only. Such tables lose some clones; where checked, under half of the loss comes from unresolved V genes, and the rest has no known cause. This sample holds 630,000 or so clones; around 87% were observed only once. The ten largest make up approximately 0.0097% of the sample. Including the terminal cysteine and phenylalanine, the CDR3 comprises 13 residues. The entry retains the CDR3 DNA only, 39 bases that are in frame from base 1. Trimmed from V: 5 bases; trimmed from J: 8 bases; junction bases lacking a gene match: 5. CDR1 and CDR2, looked up from the germline V gene, are MDHEN and SYDVKM. These data were likewise used in another study, on human thymus T cells. In that second paper, the authors write: In Finland, the donors were immunologically healthy infants who were having open corrective cardiac surgery for congenital heart defects. The thymus tissue came from surgical resects taken out during corrective cardiac surgery. V and J gene segment usage appeared biased in both thymic and peripheral blood repertoires. Highly overlapping thymic TCR repertoires among unrelated individuals were reported in the related research. The study used eight infant thymus samples plus four related peripheral blood samples to characterize TCR alpha and beta repertoires. The infant donors were about 7 to 244 days old, and the cohort included over 5 males and two females. Thymocytes were mechanically released from the tissue and were stored as pellets of about 9-33 million cells at -70 degrees C. A QIAsymphony instrument was used to extract genomic DNA from frozen cell pellets. The immunoSEQ multiplex PCR assay was used to amplify the TCRB and TCRAD loci from a standardized amount of quality-controlled genomic DNA. The amplicons covered the V(D)J region and were long enough to include the CDR3 and to identify the V and J genes. The amplicons were sequenced on an Illumina platform via the commercial immunoSEQ service. Corrections for primer bias and sequencing errors followed previously described methods, while TCRAD and TCRB definitions were based on the IMGT database. immunoSEQ Analyzer 3.0 and VDJTools were used for repertoire analysis, which covered basic statistics, V/J segment usage, diversity estimates, rarefaction and pairwise overlap. Chao1, ChaoE, Efron-Thisted, Shannon and inverse Simpson indices were used to estimate diversity, which was also estimated on datasets down-sampled to the smallest sample. Repertoire overlap was determined by strict matching of CDR3 nucleotide sequence, V gene and J gene, and Jaccard-based multidimensional scaling clustering was applied. On average, around 810,000 unique TCRB clonotypes were obtained from thymus samples, compared with approximately 82,000 from blood samples.

Sequenced sample: thymocytes. The sequence was collected from a boy younger than two with a congenital heart defect. Donor details come from another sample of the same person, matched by shared clones. The chain couples TRBV28 to TRBJ1-2; 10 junctional bases match TRBD1. CDR3 reads: CASSRQGALGYTF. DNA sequence: TGTGCCAGCAGTCGACAGGGGGCCTTGGGCTACACCTTC.